The 3 T cell receptor beta chains below were found in one sample sequenced in a study of cytomegalovirus exposure and HLA in healthy donors. Both 60 Vbeta primers and 13 Jbeta primers went into the PCR. Some clones are missing from TCRdb's copy, which holds only in-frame ones; the method was immunoSEQ multiplex PCR. The repertoire holds about 150,000 clones, with 84% as singletons. The sample taken for sequencing was PBMCs. All receptors derive from a man between 45 and 60 years old in good health and CMV-seropositive.

This clone was seen a handful of times. This chain joins TRBV30 and TRBJ1-4; D unclear. CDR1 GTSNPN and CDR2 SVGIG come from the germline V gene (reference sequence). The CDR3 is 14 residues long. Between the trimmed V and J ends, which lost 1 base and 5 bases, there was a span of 11 bases. For the CDR3, the DNA is TGTGCCTGGAGTGGGGCAGCCAACAATGAAAAACTGTTTTTT. Translated: CAWSGAANNEKLFF.

The chain uses TRBV2 and TRBJ1-1; the D gene is possibly TRBD1 (5 bases). V was clipped by 7 bases and J by 2 bases, with 17 bases between them. CDR3 length: 15 residues. Germline V gene data show CDR1 as SNHLY and CDR2 as FYNNEI. This chain's CDR3 is CASTPGRGRNTEAFF. CDR3 nucleotide sequence: TGTGCCAGCACCCCAGGGAGGGGTCGTAACACTGAAGCTTTCTTT.

The chain uses TRBV15 and TRBJ2-3; 11 bases line up with TRBD2. The CDR3 sequence is 17 residues long. In germline, CDR1 is LNHNV, CDR2 YYDKDF (reference sequence). J lost 2 bases, V lost 0 bases, and 4 bases had no gene match. For the CDR3, the DNA is TGTGCCACCAGCAGAGATGGTAGCGGGGGGGCCACAGATACGCAGTATTTT. The encoded protein is CATSRDGSGGATDTQYF.